This TCR beta chain was identified in a study of T cell responses to AZD1222 COVID-19 vaccine. Profiling relied on immunoSEQ multiplex PCR, and the TCRdb table lists in-frame clones only, not all of them. This table holds about 200,000 clones, around 90% found once. In the case of this clone: What it binds is unknown. A junction end diverges from the germline sequence, so it may reflect a read error.

Study conclusions and caveats: Receipt of two AZD1222 doses was followed by a rise in Spike-specific TCR breadth and depth.

CDR3 size: 11 residues. Germline V gene sequence: CDR1 SEHNR, CDR2 FQNEAQ (reference sequence). The rearrangement uses TRBV7-9 and TRBJ1-1; D uncertain. Sequenced here: peripheral blood, sampled 28 days after the second dose of the MenACWY control vaccine. This sequence originates from an adult who received the MenACWY meningococcal vaccine as a control. This chain's CDR3 is CASSLVAEAFF. The DNA of the CDR3 is TGTGCCAGCAGCTTAGTCGCTGAGGCTTTCTTT.